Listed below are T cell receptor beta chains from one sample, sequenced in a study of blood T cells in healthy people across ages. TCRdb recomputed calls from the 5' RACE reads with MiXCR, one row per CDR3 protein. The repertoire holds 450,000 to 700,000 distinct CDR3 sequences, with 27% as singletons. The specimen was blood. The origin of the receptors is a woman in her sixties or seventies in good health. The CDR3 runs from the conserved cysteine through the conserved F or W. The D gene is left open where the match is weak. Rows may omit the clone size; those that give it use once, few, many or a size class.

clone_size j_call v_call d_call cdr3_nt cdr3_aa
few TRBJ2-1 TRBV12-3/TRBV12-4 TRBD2 TGTGCCAGCAGAACCCGTAGCGGGGGGGAGCAGTTCTTC CASRTRSGGEQFF
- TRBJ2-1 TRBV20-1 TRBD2 TGCAGTGCTAGCCGGGACTACAACAATGAGCAGTTCTTC CSASRDYNNEQFF
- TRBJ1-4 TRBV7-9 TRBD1 TGTGCCAGCAGCTTAAGATCCGGGACAGGGAGGACTAATGAAAAACTGTTTTTT CASSLRSGTGRTNEKLFF
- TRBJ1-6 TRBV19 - TGTGCCACTCTTAATTCACCCCTCCACTTT CATLNSPLHF
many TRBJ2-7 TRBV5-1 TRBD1 TGCGCCAGCAGCCTACAACAGGGGCCCTACGAGCAGTACTTC CASSLQQGPYEQYF
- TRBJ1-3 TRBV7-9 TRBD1 TGTGCCAGCAGCCCAGACCGACAGGGGCGCGGAAACACCATATATTTT CASSPDRQGRGNTIYF
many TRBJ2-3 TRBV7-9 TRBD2 TGTGCCAGCAGTTTTAGCGGGGCCACAGATACGCAGTATTTT CASSFSGATDTQYF
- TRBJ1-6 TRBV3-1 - TGTGCCAGCAGCCGGGGTACGGGGCGTCTGAATTCACCCCTCCACTTT CASSRGTGRLNSPLHF
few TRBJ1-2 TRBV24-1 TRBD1 TGTGCCACCAGTGACCCGCCCAGGGGGCACTATGGCTACACCTTC CATSDPPRGHYGYTF
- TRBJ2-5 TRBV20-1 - TGCAGTGCTAGGACCCCCGGGGGAAGGAAAGAGACCCAGTACTTC CSARTPGGRKETQYF
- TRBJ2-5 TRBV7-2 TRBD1 TGTGCCAGCAGCTTAGTGGGACAGGTTAAAGAGTCCCAGTACTTC CASSLVGQVKESQYF
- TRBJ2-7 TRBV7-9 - TGTGCCAGCAGCTTAGACCAGGCGCAGTACTTC CASSLDQAQYF
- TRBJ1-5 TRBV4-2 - TGTGCCAGCAGCCAAGATATCGGGGCCGCGCCCCAGCATTTT CASSQDIGAAPQHF
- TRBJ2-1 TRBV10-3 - TGTGCCACCCAAACGGGTTTTGCTGAGCAGTTCTTC CATQTGFAEQFF
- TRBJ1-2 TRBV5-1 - TGCGCCAGCAGCGACCCGGGACCTGGGGGCGGCTACACCTTC CASSDPGPGGGYTF
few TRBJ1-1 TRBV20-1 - TGCAGTGCTAGAGGCCTATGGGAAACTTTCTTT CSARGLWETFF
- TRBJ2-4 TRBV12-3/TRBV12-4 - TGTGCCAGCAGTGGGGGGACCAAAAACATTCAGTACTTC CASSGGTKNIQYF
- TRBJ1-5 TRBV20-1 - TGCAGTGCTGGAAACAAATTAGGAATTCAGCCCCAGCATTTT CSAGNKLGIQPQHF
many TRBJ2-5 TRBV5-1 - TGTGCCAGCAGCTTAGATGGGGAGACCCAGTACTTC CASSLDGETQYF
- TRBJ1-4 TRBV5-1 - TGCGCCAGCAGCTTGACGGGGGACCGTGCAACTAATGAAAAACTGTTTTTT CASSLTGDRATNEKLFF
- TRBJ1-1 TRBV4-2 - TGTGCCAGCAGCCAAGTCGCGTTCACTGAAGCTTTCTTT CASSQVAFTEAFF
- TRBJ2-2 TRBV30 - TGTGCCTGGATGGGGGCGGGGCCCGGGGAGCTGTTTTTT CAWMGAGPGELFF
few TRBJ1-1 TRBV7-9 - TGTGCCAGCAGCCTCCAAGGGGTGGGGGAGGCTTTCTTT CASSLQGVGEAFF
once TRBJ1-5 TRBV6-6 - TGTGCCAGCAGCCCGCCCTCGACGGATCAGCCCCAGCATTTT CASSPPSTDQPQHF
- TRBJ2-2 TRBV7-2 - TGTGCCAGCAGCTGGTCAGCAGGCACCGGGGAGCTGTTTTTT CASSWSAGTGELFF
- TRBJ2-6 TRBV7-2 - TGTGCCAGCAGGACAGGGAGGTCTTCTGGGGCCAACGTCCTGACTTTC CASRTGRSSGANVLTF
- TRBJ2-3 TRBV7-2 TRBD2 TGTGCCAGCAGCTCTAGGACTAGCGGTAGAGATACGCAGTATTTT CASSSRTSGRDTQYF
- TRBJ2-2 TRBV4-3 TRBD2 TGCGCCAGCAGCTCTCGATCCGGGGGGACTCCCACCGGGGAGCTGTTTTTT CASSSRSGGTPTGELFF
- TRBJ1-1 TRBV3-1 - TGTGCCAGCAGCCCAGGGGTCCTCACTGAAGCTTTCTTT CASSPGVLTEAFF
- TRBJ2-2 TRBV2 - TGTGCCAGCAGTGCGACGATCACCGGGGAGCTGTTTTTT CASSATITGELFF
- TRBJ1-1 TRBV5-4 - TGTGCCAGCAGCCCTGGGGGGGGCGCCGGGGACACTGAAGCTTTCTTT CASSPGGGAGDTEAFF
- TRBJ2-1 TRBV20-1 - TGCAGTGCTGGAGTTGGACTAGTGGGGGGGCCCTCCCATGAGCAGTTCTTC CSAGVGLVGGPSHEQFF
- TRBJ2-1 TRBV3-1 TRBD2 TGTGCCAGCAGGCTTAGCGGGGGGGCCTACAATGAGCAGTTCTTC CASRLSGGAYNEQFF
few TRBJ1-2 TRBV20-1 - TGCAGTGCTATCTCCGGGACGTATGGCTACACCTTC CSAISGTYGYTF
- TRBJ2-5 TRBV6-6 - TGTGCCAGCAGTTACGGTGTTTCCCAGTACTTC CASSYGVSQYF